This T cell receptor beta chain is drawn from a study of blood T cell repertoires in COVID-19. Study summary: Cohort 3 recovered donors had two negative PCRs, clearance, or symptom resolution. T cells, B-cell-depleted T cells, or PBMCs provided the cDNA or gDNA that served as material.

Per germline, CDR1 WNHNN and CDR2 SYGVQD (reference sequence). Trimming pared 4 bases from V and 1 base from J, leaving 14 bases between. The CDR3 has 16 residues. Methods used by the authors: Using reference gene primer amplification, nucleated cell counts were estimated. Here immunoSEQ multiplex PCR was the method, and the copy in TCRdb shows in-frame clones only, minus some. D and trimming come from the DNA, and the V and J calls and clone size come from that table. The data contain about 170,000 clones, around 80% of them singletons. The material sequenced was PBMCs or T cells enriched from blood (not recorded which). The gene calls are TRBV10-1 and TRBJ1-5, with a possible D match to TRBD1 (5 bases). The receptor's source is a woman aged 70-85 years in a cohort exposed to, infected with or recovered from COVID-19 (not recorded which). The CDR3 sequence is CASSGMQGISNQPQHF. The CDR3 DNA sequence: TGCGCCAGCAGTGGGATGCAGGGTATAAGCAATCAGCCCCAGCATTTT.